This TCR beta chain was profiled in a study of T cells in Graves' hyperthyroidism and ophthalmopathy. Whole-study results and caveats: Most thyroid clonotypes expanded above 0.001 appeared in blood too.

The CDR3 is 15 amino acids. V was pared by 1 base and J by 4 bases, with 12 bases between. Per germline, CDR1 KGHDR and CDR2 SFDVKD. RNA transcripts gave rise to amplified TCR beta CDR3 regions. TCR CDR3 underwent first-round RT-PCR with the HTBI primer set. TCRdb passed the multiplex PCR reads through MiXCR, listing each CDR3 protein once. Among approximately 510,000 distinct CDR3 sequences listed, 20% were seen once. This clonotype was seen at least ten times. Its antigen is still unknown. The source is a man aged 18-30 years with Graves' hyperthyroidism. Sequencing used blood. The genes are TRBV24-1 and TRBJ2-5; D is perhaps TRBD1 (6 bases). CDR3 sequence: CATSDLARGRETQYF. CDR3 nucleotide sequence: TGTGCCACCAGTGATTTAGCCAGGGGACGAGAGACCCAGTACTTC.